The clone carrying this TCR beta chain occurred many times. As yet, its antigen is unknown. This CDR3 has 16 amino acids. Per the germline V gene, CDR1 is ENHRY and CDR2 is SYGVKD. Germline trimming cut 4 bases from V and 2 bases from J; bases unmatched to any gene: 11. The sample originates from a study of T cells in Graves' hyperthyroidism and ophthalmopathy. Notes on the study in general: Clonotypes that were expanded in thyroid above 0.001 mostly appeared in blood too.

In making diagnoses, clinical symptoms, serum thyroxine and TRAb, thyroid ultrasound and orbital computed tomography were all used. The investigators amplified TCR beta CDR3 regions from RNA transcripts. The HTBI primer set served for first-round RT-PCR of the TCR CDR3. TCRdb recomputed calls from the multiplex PCR reads with MiXCR, one row per CDR3 protein. The sample consists of about 96,000 distinct CDR3 sequences, roughly half of them appearing once. The chain uses TRBV10-3 and TRBJ2-7; 7 nucleotides align to TRBD2. Specimen: blood. The TCR originated in a woman aged 35 to 49 with Graves' hyperthyroidism. DNA for the CDR3: TGTGCCATCAGTGTACCCGGGCCGGGAGGAGCCTACGAGCAGTACTTC. Protein sequence: CAISVPGPGGAYEQYF.